This paragraph covers one T cell receptor beta chain sequence. Its target is not known. The data derive from a study of cytomegalovirus exposure and HLA in healthy donors. Study in general: Samples from HLA-typed donors yielded about 85 million unique TCRs in an early data release. Out of 350 to 400 genotyped donors, less than 90% belonged to the Caucasian-associated ancestry cluster. Overall study findings and caveats: Later analysis suggested links between common viral pathogens and several top significant clusters. Association of 16,951 TCR beta sequences with HLA alleles was found at 0.05 false discovery rate in a later analysis.

Vbeta (60) and Jbeta (13) primers were used in the PCR. Libraries were prepared by immunoSEQ multiplex PCR; TCRdb keeps only in-frame clonotypes and omits some of them. The table has about 180,000 clones, more than 75% seen once. V was pared by 5 bases and J by 1 base, with 6 bases of the junction left unmatched. This CDR3 has 15 residues. Germline-derived CDR1 and CDR2 are SEHNR and FQNEAQ (reference sequence). V and J are TRBV7-9 and TRBJ2-3; TRBD2 matches at 7 bases. The receptor was derived from a woman aged 25 to 39 in good health and CMV-seropositive. The sample comprised PBMCs. The DNA for the CDR3 is TGTGCCAGCAGCCGATACACTAGCGGCACAGATACGCAGTATTTT. Amino acids: CASSRYTSGTDTQYF. The full variable domain, rest sourced from reference TRBV7-9 and TRBJ2-3, is DTGVSQNPRHKITKRGQNVTFRCDPISEHNRLYWYRQTLGQGPEFLTYFQNEAQLEKSRLLSDRFSAERPKGSFSTLEIQRTEQGDSAMYLCASSRYTSGTDTQYFGPGTRLTVL.